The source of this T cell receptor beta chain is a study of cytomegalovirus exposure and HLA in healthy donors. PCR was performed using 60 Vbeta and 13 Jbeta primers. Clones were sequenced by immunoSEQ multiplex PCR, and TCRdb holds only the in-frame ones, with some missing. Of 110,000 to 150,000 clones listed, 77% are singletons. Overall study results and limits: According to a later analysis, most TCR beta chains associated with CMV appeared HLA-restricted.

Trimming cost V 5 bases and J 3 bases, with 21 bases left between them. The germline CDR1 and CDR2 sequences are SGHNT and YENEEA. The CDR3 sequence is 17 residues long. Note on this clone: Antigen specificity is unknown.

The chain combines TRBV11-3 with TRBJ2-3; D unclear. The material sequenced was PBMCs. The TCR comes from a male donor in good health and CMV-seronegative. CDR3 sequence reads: CASSPPISSSGTDTQYF. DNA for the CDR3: TGTGCCAGCAGCCCCCCCATTTCTAGTTCCGGAACAGATACGCAGTATTTT.